Below, one T cell receptor (beta chain) is given with its context. Its antigen is currently unknown. This specimen belongs to a study of shared clonotypes between healthy human individuals. Study-level findings and limits: Naive subsets tended to show greater estimated richness than memory subsets. Although depth was large, rarefaction showed that sequencing of the sorted subsets was incomplete.

At deep level, the assay was performed. Genomic DNA from each subset was divided evenly over several immunoSEQ plates. Measured with immunoSEQ multiplex PCR; TCRdb has only the in-frame clones, and not every one. The table records over 950,000 clones, about 80% of them present only once. The source of this sequence is a man aged 18 to 29 in good health. Some clones in this sample may be carry-over from other donors' samples. The specimen sequenced was memory CD4+ T cells from PBMCs. Subset indicated: CD45RA-negative fraction.

The CDR3 here is CASMGQGFYTGELFF. DNA for the CDR3: TGTGCCAGCATGGGACAGGGGTTCTACACCGGGGAGCTGTTTTTT. The chain has TRBV28 and TRBJ2-2; 10 bases fit TRBD1. Germline V gene lookup returns CDR1 MDHEN and CDR2 SYDVKM. J lost 3 bases, V lost 7 bases, and 5 bases had no gene match. The CDR3 totals 15 residues.